A selection of T cell receptor beta chains follows, all from one sample in a study of regulatory T cells in long-lasting Graves disease. From the multiplex PCR reads, TCRdb called clonotypes with MiXCR, one entry per CDR3 protein. The repertoire holds a few hundred thousand distinct CDR3 sequences, about 25% seen once, with approximately 28% in the top ten. The sample in question was peripheral blood mononuclear cells (PBMCs), obtained when the disease was refractory, from a patient treated with antithyroid drugs. All receptors derive from a female donor with Graves disease. The CDR3 runs from the conserved cysteine through the conserved F or W. The D gene is left open where the match is weak. A clone size is listed for some rows: how often the clone was seen (once, few, many), or a class if it is expanded.

TRBV20-1	TRBD2	-	TRBJ2-7	TGCAGTGCTAGATCTCCTCTAGCGGACGGATCCTACGAGCAGTACTTC	CSARSPLADGSYEQYF
TRBV28	-	many	TRBJ1-3	TGTGCCAGCAGGATCGGGACGGACACGACCGCCATATATTTT	CASRIGTDTTAIYF
TRBV2	-	many	TRBJ1-2	TGTGCCAGCAGTGCGGAACAAACGGGTGGCTACACCTTC	CASSAEQTGGYTF
TRBV6-2/TRBV6-3	TRBD2	few	TRBJ2-3	TGTGCCAGCAGTCAAGCGGGAGGGACAGATACGCAGTATTTT	CASSQAGGTDTQYF
TRBV5-1	-	-	TRBJ2-5	TGCGCCAGCAGCTTCACTACGGACGGAAACCAAGAGACCCAGTACTTC	CASSFTTDGNQETQYF
TRBV5-5	TRBD1	-	TRBJ2-7	TGTGCCAGCAGCTCCGACAGGGGGCTATACGAGCAGTACTTC	CASSSDRGLYEQYF
TRBV30	-	-	TRBJ1-2	TGTGCCTGGATAAAGGACAAAATCTATGGCTACACCTTC	CAWIKDKIYGYTF
TRBV20-1	-	-	TRBJ1-1	TGCAGTGCTAGCACGGCAGCAAACACTGAAGCTTTCTTT	CSASTAANTEAFF
TRBV2	TRBD1	few	TRBJ1-3	TGTGCCAGCGGACTCAGGGGGGTTAACTCTGGAAACACCATATATTTT	CASGLRGVNSGNTIYF
TRBV5-8	-	-	TRBJ2-7	TGTGCCAGCAAATACGGATCCTACGAGCAGTACTTC	CASKYGSYEQYF
TRBV28	-	-	TRBJ2-7	TGTGCCAGCACCGATAGGGAGGACAGAGGGCAAGAGCAGTACTTC	CASTDREDRGQEQYF
TRBV30	-	few	TRBJ1-3	TGTGCCTGGAGGTCTGCAGACACCATATATTTT	CAWRSADTIYF
TRBV10-3	-	many	TRBJ2-7	TGTGCCATCAGTGGGACCTCGTACGAGCAGTACTTC	CAISGTSYEQYF
TRBV18	-	-	TRBJ2-1	TGTGCCAGCTCACCACCATCGAGTAATGAGCAGTTCTTC	CASSPPSSNEQFF
TRBV2	-	many	TRBJ1-2	TGTGCCAGCAGTGTGGGGGACTATGGCTACACCTTC	CASSVGDYGYTF
TRBV29-1	TRBD2	few	TRBJ2-4	TGCAGCGTTGTACTAGCGGGAGGGAACATTCAGTACTTC	CSVVLAGGNIQYF
TRBV30	-	few	TRBJ1-4	TGTGCCTGGCATCGTGGCGGAGCAACTAATGAAAAACTGTTTTTT	CAWHRGGATNEKLFF
TRBV30	-	-	TRBJ1-5	TGTGCCTGGAGTCTGACAGAGCACAATCAGCCCCAGCATTTT	CAWSLTEHNQPQHF
TRBV3-1	-	few	TRBJ1-3	TGTGCCAGCAGCCAAGATATAGCAGCCTCTGGAAACACCATATATTTT	CASSQDIAASGNTIYF
TRBV7-2	-	-	TRBJ2-7	TGTGCCAGCAGCTTAGGGGGAGTAAACTACGAGCAGTACTTC	CASSLGGVNYEQYF
TRBV12-3/TRBV12-4	TRBD2	-	TRBJ2-3	TGTGCCAGCAAGGTGCTAGCGGGCCGCACAGATACGCAGTATTTT	CASKVLAGRTDTQYF
TRBV12-3/TRBV12-4	-	many	TRBJ1-1	TGTGCCAGCAGTTTTGGAACAAAGACTGAAGCTTTCTTT	CASSFGTKTEAFF
TRBV6-1	TRBD2	-	TRBJ2-2	TGTGCCAGCAGTACAGCGGGAGGGCCTACCGGGGAGCTGTTTTTT	CASSTAGGPTGELFF
TRBV7-9	TRBD1	-	TRBJ1-2	TGTGCCAGCAGCGTCGAGACAGGGGCTGGCTACACCTTC	CASSVETGAGYTF
TRBV12-3/TRBV12-4	-	many	TRBJ2-7	TGTGCCAGCAGTTTACAGGGGACTTTATACTACGAGCAGTACTTC	CASSLQGTLYYEQYF
TRBV19	-	-	TRBJ1-6	TGTGCCAGTAGTATAGTCGGGACATTTGCTTCGAATTCACCCCTCCACTTT	CASSIVGTFASNSPLHF
TRBV2	TRBD1	many	TRBJ2-7	TGTGCCAGCAGGCTACAGGGGGCAGGCTACGAGCAGTACTTC	CASRLQGAGYEQYF
TRBV20-1	TRBD2	-	TRBJ2-3	TGCAGTGCAAGCGGGGGTAGCACAGATACGCAGTATTTT	CSASGGSTDTQYF
TRBV30	-	few	TRBJ1-1	TGTGCCTGGAGTGAAGGGCGGAGCACTGAAGCTTTCTTT	CAWSEGRSTEAFF
TRBV9	TRBD1	few	TRBJ2-7	TGTGCCAGCAGCACCCACCCGGGACAGGGCCACGAGCAGTACTTC	CASSTHPGQGHEQYF
TRBV30	-	-	TRBJ1-1	TGTGCCTGGAGTGTGTCCGGGCTGGGAGCTTTCTTT	CAWSVSGLGAFF
TRBV6-1	-	-	TRBJ1-2	TGTGCCAGCCTGGACTCCTTAAGCAGTGGCTATGGCTACACCTTC	CASLDSLSSGYGYTF
TRBV18	TRBD1	-	TRBJ1-2	TGTGCCAGCTCCCTCGGACAGGGGGCTCTAGGCTACACCTTC	CASSLGQGALGYTF
TRBV28	TRBD1	-	TRBJ2-7	TGTGCCAGCACGGTAGACAGGGGGTCCTACGAGCAGTACTTC	CASTVDRGSYEQYF
TRBV6-1	TRBD1	few	TRBJ2-1	TGTGCCAGCAGTGGGTGGACAGGGGGCGAGTATGAGCAGTTCTTC	CASSGWTGGEYEQFF
TRBV25-1	-	few	TRBJ1-3	TGTGCCAGCAGTGAATCTTGGGGTTCGGGAAACACCATATATTTT	CASSESWGSGNTIYF
TRBV4-2	TRBD2	-	TRBJ2-7	TGTGCCAGCAGCCAAGATAAGCTAGCGGGAAACTACGAGCAGTACTTC	CASSQDKLAGNYEQYF
TRBV14	-	-	TRBJ1-2	TGTGCCAGCAGCCAAGTTCAGTCTAACTATGGCTACACCTTC	CASSQVQSNYGYTF
TRBV5-1	-	-	TRBJ2-7	TGCGCCAGCAGCTTGGCGTCGCGGATTACCTACGAGCAGTACTTC	CASSLASRITYEQYF
TRBV7-9	TRBD1	few	TRBJ2-6	TGTGCCAGCAGCCCACCCCCCGACATGAGGGACAGGGAATACTCTGGGGCCAACGTCCTGACTTTC	CASSPPPDMRDREYSGANVLTF
TRBV7-2	TRBD1	few	TRBJ1-3	TGTGCCAGCAGCTTTACCGGACAGGGTTCTGGAAACACCATATATTTT	CASSFTGQGSGNTIYF
TRBV6-2/TRBV6-3	TRBD1	few	TRBJ1-1	TGTGCCAGCAGGGACAGGGACGTCACTGAAGCTTTCTTT	CASRDRDVTEAFF
TRBV30	-	-	TRBJ2-2	TGTGCCTGGAGTCTTTCTGCGGGAAGAAACACCGGGGAGCTGTTTTTT	CAWSLSAGRNTGELFF
TRBV6-1	-	few	TRBJ1-1	TGTGCCAGCAGTCTACGTCTAGTAAAGAACACTGAAGCTTTCTTT	CASSLRLVKNTEAFF
TRBV20-1	-	few	TRBJ2-1	TGCAGTGCTAGAGATGGAAAGCGGAGCTCCTACAATGAGCAGTTCTTC	CSARDGKRSSYNEQFF
TRBV5-1	TRBD1	few	TRBJ1-1	TGCGCCAGCAGCTCGGGACAGGGGGCGCGGGACACTGAAGCTTTCTTT	CASSSGQGARDTEAFF
TRBV6-1	-	-	TRBJ1-2	TGTGCCAGCAGCCCTAGGACGGCAGAGGGCTACACCTTC	CASSPRTAEGYTF
TRBV27	-	many	TRBJ2-2	TGTGCCAGCAGCTCCGGGACTAACACCGGGGAGCTGTTTTTT	CASSSGTNTGELFF
TRBV29-1	TRBD1	many	TRBJ1-2	TGCAGCGCCGGGGACAGCCTGGGTTACGGCTACACCTTC	CSAGDSLGYGYTF
TRBV6-1	-	-	TRBJ2-7	TGTGCCAGCAGCGCCGCAGATGCCTCCTACGAGCAGTACTTC	CASSAADASYEQYF
TRBV3-1	-	-	TRBJ2-2	TGTGCCAGCAGCCCGCAGGGTACTACCACCGGGGAGCTGTTTTTT	CASSPQGTTTGELFF
TRBV7-2	-	-	TRBJ1-3	TGTGCCAGCAGCCCGAGGACAGTCTCTGGAAACACCATATATTTT	CASSPRTVSGNTIYF